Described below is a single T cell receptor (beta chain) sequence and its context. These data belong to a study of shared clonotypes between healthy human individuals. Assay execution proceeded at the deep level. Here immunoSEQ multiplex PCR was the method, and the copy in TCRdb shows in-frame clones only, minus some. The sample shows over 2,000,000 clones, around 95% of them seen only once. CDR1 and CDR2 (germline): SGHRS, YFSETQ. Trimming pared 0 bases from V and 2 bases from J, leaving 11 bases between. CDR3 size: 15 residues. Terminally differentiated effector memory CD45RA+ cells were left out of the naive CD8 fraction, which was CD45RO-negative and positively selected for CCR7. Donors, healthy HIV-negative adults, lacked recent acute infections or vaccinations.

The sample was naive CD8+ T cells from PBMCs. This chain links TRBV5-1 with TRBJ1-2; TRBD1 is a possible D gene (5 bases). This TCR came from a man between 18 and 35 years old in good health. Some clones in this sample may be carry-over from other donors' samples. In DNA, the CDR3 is TGCGCCAGCAGCTTGGCGACAGATAGCAACTATGGCTACACCTTC. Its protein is CASSLATDSNYGYTF.